The 26 T cell receptor beta chains presented below share a single source sample, sequenced in a study of spatial heterogeneity in lung cancer. Time point of the sample: blood at routine non-recurrence follow-up after resection. MiXCR, run by TCRdb on the 5' RACE reads, gives a single entry per CDR3 protein. The sample lists about 47,000 distinct CDR3 sequences; 12% were seen once. This sample comprised PBMCs, obtained at follow-up. The receptors originated from a male donor with early-stage non-small cell lung cancer.

The chain couples TRBV27 to TRBJ2-5, with D perhaps given as TRBD1 or TRBD2 (6 bases each). CDR3 length equals 13 residues. CDR1 is MNHEY and CDR2 is SMNVEV in the germline V gene (reference sequence). The ends were cut back, 6 bases at V and 5 bases at J, with 13 bases in the middle. CDR3 nucleotide sequence: TGTGCCAGCAGGACAACGGGGGCGGAGACCCAGTACTTC. It specifies CASRTTGAETQYF.

This clonotype occurred many times. The chain is built from TRBV7-2 and TRBJ1-5; D is ambiguous. Germline CDR1 and CDR2: SGHTA and FQGNSA. CDR3 length: 14 amino acids. The V gene lost 1 base and the J gene lost 1 base, with 5 bases spanning the gap. The CDR3 DNA reads as TGTGCCAGCAGCTTAGTCTTGAGCAATCAGCCCCAGCATTTT. This codes for CASSLVLSNQPQHF.

V and J are TRBV7-9 and TRBJ1-1, with D hard to call. This CDR3 is 13 amino acids long. The germline V and J ends were trimmed by 5 bases and 4 bases, with 11 bases remaining between them. CDR1 is SEHNR and CDR2 is FQNEAQ in the germline V gene (reference sequence). This CDR3 reads CASSQIQGTEAFF. The CDR3 DNA follows: TGTGCCAGCAGCCAAATCCAAGGCACTGAAGCTTTCTTT.

This clonotype has a handful of counts. The J gene is TRBJ1-1, the V gene TRBV15; D gene ambiguous. There are 14 residues in the CDR3. The V gene lost 0 bases and the J gene lost 9 bases, with 14 bases spanning the gap. Germline assignment: CDR1 LNHNV and CDR2 YYDKDF (reference sequence). CDR3 protein: CATSREGSQRKAFF. CDR3 sequence (DNA): TGTGCCACCAGCAGAGAAGGCAGCCAGCGGAAAGCTTTCTTT.

This clonotype appeared many times. The chain links TRBV11-1 to TRBJ2-5; 7 positions agree with TRBD2. CDR3 length equals 15 residues. The V segment lost 5 bases and the J segment 2 bases; nucleotides outside the gene matches: 8. In germline, CDR1 is SGHAT, CDR2 FQDESV (reference sequence). The CDR3 reads CASSGTLAVQETQYF. The CDR3 DNA is TGTGCCAGCAGCGGGACCCTAGCGGTACAAGAGACCCAGTACTTC.

This clonotype appeared a few times. The chain has TRBV27 and TRBJ1-2; TRBD1 aligns across 7 bases. Per the germline V gene, CDR1 is MNHEY and CDR2 is SMNVEV (reference sequence). The CDR3 has 15 amino acids. The ends lost 2 bases at V and 1 base at J; junction bases unmatched: 4. The CDR3 DNA sequence: TGTGCCAGCAGTTTACGACAGGGCTTTAACTATGGCTACACCTTC. Its protein is CASSLRQGFNYGYTF.

This clonotype has a count of ten or more. V is TRBV12-3 or TRBV12-4 and J is TRBJ2-6; D unclear. This CDR3 region has 16 residues. V lost 3 bases, J lost 0 bases, and 9 bases lay in between. The DNA of the CDR3 is TGTGCCAGCAGTTTTTCCAGCAGCTCTGGGGCCAACGTCCTGACTTTC. Protein product: CASSFSSSSGANVLTF.

Many counts were recorded for this clonotype. The V and J genes are TRBV14 and TRBJ1-1; D gene uncertain. V was trimmed by 0 bases and J by 8 bases, leaving 10 bases between them. The CDR3 is 13 amino acids. Germline CDR1 reads SGHDN; CDR2 reads FVKESK. The DNA of the CDR3 is TGTGCCAGCAGCCAAGATCGGGCAGGCGAAGCTTTCTTT. As protein: CASSQDRAGEAFF.

The chain links TRBV9 to TRBJ1-3, with D possibly being TRBD1 (6 bases). The germline V gene has CDR1 SGDLS and CDR2 YYNGEE. V was trimmed by 5 bases and J by 2 bases, leaving 11 bases between them. CDR3 length: 14 residues. The DNA of the CDR3 is TGTGCCAGCAGTCAGGGGCCCGCTGGAAACACCATATATTTT. Protein: CASSQGPAGNTIYF.

This chain joins TRBV20-1 and TRBJ2-7, with 7 bases identical to TRBD2. The CDR3 consists of 17 residues. J lost 5 bases, V lost 3 bases, and 19 bases had no gene match. Per the germline V gene, CDR1 is DFQATT and CDR2 is SNEGSKA (reference sequence). This CDR3 is CSARLAGEGLDGNEQYF. In DNA form, the CDR3 reads TGCAGTGCTAGGCTCGCGGGAGAAGGGCTCGACGGGAACGAGCAGTACTTC.

This clonotype was seen repeatedly, ten times or more. The chain joins TRBV7-9 to TRBJ2-1; a possible D gene is TRBD2 (5 bases). The germline V and J ends were trimmed by 4 bases and 6 bases, with 22 bases remaining between them. This CDR3 has 17 amino acids. Germline-derived CDR1 and CDR2 are SEHNR and FQNEAQ (reference sequence). CDR3 DNA: TGTGCCAGCAGCTCGTGGCTCGACTACACGGGTGGCAATGAGCAGTTCTTC. Its translation: CASSSWLDYTGGNEQFF.

This chain links TRBV7-2 with TRBJ2-7, with a weak D call TRBD1 (5 bases). The CDR3 covers 14 residues. V was clipped by 3 bases and J by 3 bases, with 12 bases between them. Germline CDR1 is SGHTA and CDR2 is FQGNSA. In DNA form, the CDR3 reads TGTGCCAGCAGCTTTGTAGACAGAAGCTACGAGCAGTACTTC. Encoded protein: CASSFVDRSYEQYF.

This clonotype came up many times. The V and J genes are TRBV29-1 and TRBJ2-1; 8 nucleotides line up with TRBD2. V was clipped by 3 bases and J by 0 bases; unmatched bases: 16. The CDR3 totals 19 residues. Germline V gene sequence: CDR1 SQVTM, CDR2 ANQGSEA. The CDR3 DNA sequence: TGCAGCGTTGATGGTACTAGCGGAATGGCCCCCTACTCCTACAATGAGCAGTTCTTC. It codes for CSVDGTSGMAPYSYNEQFF.

This clonotype was observed at least ten times. V is TRBV5-4 and J is TRBJ2-1, with D tentatively TRBD2 (6 bases). The CDR3 contains 15 residues. Trimming cost V 2 bases and J 6 bases, with 15 bases left between them. Germline values: CDR1 SGHNT, CDR2 YYREEE (reference sequence). CDR3 sequence (DNA): TGTGCCAGCAGCTTTGTGACTAGTGGTCGCAATGAGCAGTTCTTC. Amino acid sequence: CASSFVTSGRNEQFF.

This clonotype was found many times. The chain joins TRBV12-3 or TRBV12-4 to TRBJ2-2; D is perhaps TRBD1 (6 bases). Trimming shortened V by 4 bases and J by 3 bases, and 12 bases separated the two germline ends. The CDR3 consists of 15 residues. The CDR3 sequence: CASSSRDIYTGELFF. The CDR3 DNA reads as TGTGCCAGCAGTTCCAGGGACATTTACACCGGGGAGCTGTTTTTT.

This clonotype was seen many times. The rearrangement joins TRBV7-2 to TRBJ2-2; perhaps TRBD2 as D (6 bases). This CDR3 contains 13 residues. CDR1 is SGHTA, CDR2 FQGNSA, per germline. The ends were cut back, 4 bases at V and 6 bases at J, with 9 bases in the middle. CDR3 DNA sequence: TGTGCCAGCAGCTCACTAGCTCCCGGGGAGCTGTTTTTT. Protein: CASSSLAPGELFF. Variable domain in full (rest from reference TRBV7-2 and TRBJ2-2): GAGVSQSPSNKVTEKGKDVELRCDPISGHTALYWYRQSLGQGLEFLIYFQGNSAPDKSGLPSDRFSAERTGGSVSTLTIQRTQQEDSAVYLCASSSLAPGELFFGEGSRLTVL.

This clonotype has only a few counts. The V call is TRBV7-3, the J call TRBJ2-2, with TRBD1 matching 8 bases. J lost 4 bases, V lost 5 bases, and 12 bases had no gene match. Germline V CDR1 and CDR2: SGHTA, FQGTGA. The CDR3 length is 17 residues. The CDR3 DNA reads TGTGCCAGCAGCCCAGCAGTTTTGACAGGGGCCACCGGGGAGCTGTTTTTT. It encodes CASSPAVLTGATGELFF.

This clonotype was recorded many times. V is TRBV13 and J is TRBJ2-2; D possibly corresponds to TRBD1 (5 bases). The germline CDR1 and CDR2 sequences are PRHDT and FYEKMQ (reference sequence). Trimming took off 5 bases at V and 6 bases at J, with 13 bases between the two ends. CDR3 length: 14 amino acids. CDR3 DNA sequence: TGTGCCAGCAGCCTGACCAGGGTGGCCGGGGAGCTGTTTTTT. As protein: CASSLTRVAGELFF.

This clonotype has ten or more counts. The chain carries TRBV14 and TRBJ2-4; 10 nucleotides align to TRBD2. Trimming took 8 bases from V and 9 from J; bases not matched to a gene: 16. The CDR3 consists of 16 residues. From germline, CDR1 is SGHDN and CDR2 FVKESK. The DNA of the CDR3 is TGTGCCAGCGCAGGTAGCGGGAGGCTCCTGTATCGCATTCAGTACTTC. As protein: CASAGSGRLLYRIQYF.

This clonotype was counted many times. The chain joins TRBV3-1 to TRBJ2-2; 8 bases are a match to TRBD2. The CDR3 has 14 residues. V was clipped by 4 bases and J by 5 bases; unmatched bases: 3. Germline lookup yields CDR1 LGHDT and CDR2 YNNKEL (reference sequence). The CDR3, as DNA: TGTGCCAGCAGCCTTAGCGGGACTACCGGGGAGCTGTTTTTT. Protein sequence: CASSLSGTTGELFF. The whole variable domain, remainder taken from reference TRBV3-1 and TRBJ2-2, is DTAVSQTPKYLVTQMGNDKSIKCEQNLGHDTMYWYKQDSKKFLKIMFSYNNKELIINETVPNRFSPKSPDKAHLNLHINSLELGDSAVYFCASSLSGTTGELFFGEGSRLTVL.

This clonotype was found a few times. V gene TRBV30 combines with J gene TRBJ2-2; D not resolved. Germline V gene lookup returns CDR1 GTSNPN and CDR2 SVGIG (reference sequence). V was cut by 2 bases and J by 0 bases, with 7 bases left in between. CDR3 length equals 14 residues. The CDR3 sequence is CAWSRSSNTGELFF. CDR3 bases: TGTGCCTGGAGTCGTTCTTCGAACACCGGGGAGCTGTTTTTT.

The table lists this clonotype with a few counts. The rearrangement links TRBV5-4 to TRBJ1-6; TRBD1 matches 7 bases. CDR1 is SGHNT, CDR2 YYREEE, per germline (reference sequence). There are 17 residues in the CDR3. V gave up 4 bases and J gave up 0 bases; unmatched junction bases: 7. The chain's CDR3 is CASSLAGGSSYNSPLHF. Here the CDR3 DNA reads TGTGCCAGCAGCCTCGCAGGGGGAAGCTCCTATAATTCACCCCTCCACTTT.

This clonotype was seen just once. V and J are TRBV30 and TRBJ1-5; a possible D gene is TRBD1 (6 bases). Trimming pared 2 bases from V and 5 bases from J, leaving 10 bases between. The germline V gene encodes CDR1 GTSNPN and CDR2 SVGIG (reference sequence). This CDR3 has 13 amino acids. The CDR3 loop reads CAWSPRGDQPQHF. The CDR3 nucleotides read TGTGCCTGGAGTCCGAGGGGGGATCAGCCCCAGCATTTT.

The chain uses TRBV30 and TRBJ2-7; D gene unclear. V was pared by 4 bases and J by 0 bases, with 13 bases between. The germline V gene encodes CDR1 GTSNPN and CDR2 SVGIG (reference sequence). This CDR3 spans 14 amino acids. The CDR3 is CAWTGRPSSYEQYF. The CDR3 bases are TGTGCCTGGACTGGACGGCCGAGCTCCTACGAGCAGTACTTC.

In its sample, this clonotype was seen many times. This chain connects TRBV7-9 to TRBJ1-4; TRBD1 matches 8 bases. CDR1 is SEHNR, CDR2 FQNEAQ, per germline (reference sequence). This CDR3 has 15 amino acids. V shed 5 bases, J shed 5 bases, and the junction held 7 bases outside the gene matches. CDR3 loop: CASSPRTGQNEKLFF. CDR3 bases: TGTGCCAGCAGCCCGAGGACAGGGCAAAATGAAAAACTGTTTTTT.

This clonotype was recorded many times. V usage is TRBV12-3 or TRBV12-4 and J usage is TRBJ2-3; possible D gene TRBD2, 6 bases. The germline V and J ends were trimmed by 3 bases and 5 bases, with 12 bases remaining between them. This CDR3 contains 14 residues. This chain's CDR3 is CASSLSLARDTQYF. Written as DNA, the CDR3 is TGTGCCAGCAGTTTGAGTCTAGCGAGAGATACGCAGTATTTT.